The TCR beta chain under discussion was sequenced for a study of cytomegalovirus exposure and HLA in healthy donors. As for the study in general: Later, an analysis reported that the 110 or so validation repertoires had used the same platform as the 550 to 750 first-cohort repertoires. The study's findings and limits: CMV antigen specificity of a few CMV-associated chains was confirmed in vitro.

TCRdb keeps only in-frame clones here, not all; method: immunoSEQ multiplex PCR. The repertoire holds under 250,000 clones, with roughly 91% as singletons. The approximately 120-subject validation cohort, separate from the approximately 670-subject first cohort, included the donors. The trim removed 0 bases at V and 10 bases at J, leaving 8 bases unmatched. The V gene's germline CDR1 is MNHEY and CDR2 SVGAGI. The CDR3 extends over 14 amino acids. As for this clone: Its cognate antigen is unknown.

This chain joins TRBV6-5 and TRBJ1-1, with TRBD1 matching 7 bases. This TCR came from a woman aged 18-29 years in good health and CMV-seropositive. Sequenced sample: PBMCs. CDR3: CASSYSSGQLRAFF. The CDR3 DNA sequence: TGTGCCAGCAGTTACTCATCGGGACAGTTAAGAGCTTTCTTT.